Below, one TCR beta chain is given with its context. Its antigen remains unknown. The sample comes from a study of T cell responses to AZD1222 COVID-19 vaccine. Study-wide results and caveats: Seropositivity was recorded at baseline in only a handful of AZD1222 recipients. Spike-specific TCR breadth and depth rose after two AZD1222 doses. Nearly half of unique spike-specific TCRs reportedly avoided B.1.351 and B.1.1.7 mutated regions. Sampling that yielded the repertoires occurred only after the peak T cell response.

Libraries were prepared by immunoSEQ multiplex PCR; TCRdb keeps only in-frame clonotypes and omits some of them. This table has 80,000 to 95,000 clones, about 90% appearing once. Trimming removed 0 bases from V and 4 bases from J, with 4 bases in between. The CDR3 has 13 residues. The germline V gene has CDR1 SGHTA and CDR2 FQGTGA. This sequence originates from an adult in good health. The chain combines TRBV7-3 with TRBJ2-1, with D hard to call. Sequences were derived from peripheral blood, sampled on day 0 of MenACWY control vaccination. CDR3 amino acids: CASSLTRYNEQFF. The CDR3 DNA sequence: TGTGCCAGCAGCTTAACCAGATACAATGAGCAGTTCTTC.